This T cell receptor beta chain was identified in a study of siplizumab effects on memory and regulatory T cells. CDR3 length equals 15 residues. Trimming removed 4 bases from V and 8 bases from J; junction bases left unmatched: 7. Germline loops: CDR1 MNHNY, CDR2 SVGAGI (reference sequence). Generated by immunoSEQ multiplex PCR, the TCRdb table keeps only in-frame clones and is missing some. The top ten clones hold 0.75% of a sample with some 100,000 clones, 92% of them seen once. Input material: Tregs sorted from blood. This chain joins TRBV6-6 and TRBJ2-5; 13 positions match TRBD2. The receptor's source is a human donor in good health. The CDR3 protein is CASSSRTSGGFTQYF. CDR3 DNA sequence: TGTGCCAGCAGTTCGCGGACTAGCGGGGGATTTACCCAGTACTTC.